One and the same sample provided the 21 T cell receptor beta chains below, sequenced in a study of identical twins. TCRdb fed the 5' RACE reads into MiXCR, producing one record per CDR3 protein. The sample records hundreds of thousands of distinct CDR3 sequences, approximately 13% being singletons. These same records also appear under a second study, on yellow fever vaccine responses in identical twins.

Sequencing was carried out using CD8+ T cells sorted from blood. These receptors came from a woman younger than 30 in good health.

The chain recombines TRBV6-1 with TRBJ2-7; 9 bases fit TRBD1. This CDR3 has 15 residues. V lost 5 bases to trimming and J lost 4 bases; unmatched junction nucleotides: 9. From germline, CDR1 is MNHNS and CDR2 SASEGT. The CDR3, as DNA: TGTGCCAGCAGTAATCCGGGACAGGGAAAATACGAGCAGTACTTC. It yields the protein CASSNPGQGKYEQYF.

This chain links TRBV12-3 or TRBV12-4 with TRBJ2-2, with a weak D call TRBD1 (6 bases). With 5 bases removed from V and 7 bases from J, the gap between germline ends came to 20 bases. This CDR3 has 16 amino acids. The CDR3 DNA is TGTGCCAGCAGTACTCCCGGGACACGTCCCAACGGGGAGCTGTTTTTT. This codes for CASSTPGTRPNGELFF.

This clonotype was seen a few times. The chain carries TRBV28 and TRBJ1-6; TRBD1 is a possible D gene (5 bases). With 6 bases removed from V and 10 bases from J, the gap between germline ends came to 13 bases. CDR1 is MDHEN and CDR2 is SYDVKM in the germline V gene. This CDR3 spans 13 amino acids. This chain's CDR3 is CASRGGFGSPLHF. CDR3 coding DNA: TGTGCCAGCAGGGGGGGTTTCGGGTCACCCCTCCACTTT.

J is TRBJ1-6 and V is TRBV7-9; D uncertain. V gave up 2 bases and J gave up 0 bases, with 8 bases separating them. The V gene's germline CDR1 is SEHNR and CDR2 FQNEAQ (reference sequence). The CDR3 is 16 amino acids. CDR3 in amino acids: CASSLRLSSYNSPLHF. The CDR3 DNA follows: TGTGCCAGCAGCTTAAGGCTGAGCTCCTATAATTCACCCCTCCACTTT.

The chain is built from TRBV12-3 or TRBV12-4 and TRBJ2-7; maybe TRBD1 (5 bases). V gave up 1 base and J gave up 4 bases, with 8 bases separating them. This CDR3 has 13 amino acids. The CDR3 protein is CASSLGTPYEQYV. CDR3 nucleotide sequence: TGTGCCAGCAGTTTAGGGACACCATACGAGCAGTACGTC.

The chain is built from TRBV6-1 and TRBJ2-7, with 11 nucleotides matching TRBD1. Germline-derived CDR1 and CDR2 are MNHNS and SASEGT. Unmatched junction bases numbered 6, after V lost 6 bases and J lost 5 bases. This CDR3 has 14 residues. The CDR3 nucleotides are TGTGCCAGCAGCCCTAAGGACAGGGGGCACGAGCAGTACTTC. Its protein product is CASSPKDRGHEQYF.

This clonotype was picked up many times. The chain couples TRBV7-9 to TRBJ2-1; D gene ambiguous. Trimming removed 3 bases at V and 5 bases at J, with 8 bases between. CDR3 length: 13 amino acids. Germline V CDR1 and CDR2: SEHNR, FQNEAQ (reference sequence). CDR3 in amino acids: CASSLTINNEQFF. The CDR3 DNA reads TGTGCCAGCAGCTTGACCATTAACAATGAGCAGTTCTTC.

V is TRBV6-1 and J is TRBJ2-1; 7 bases are a match to TRBD2. In germline, CDR1 is MNHNS, CDR2 SASEGT. Losses at the gene ends were 4 bases for V and 8 bases for J; bases not matched to a gene: 11. The CDR3 runs 15 residues. The CDR3 DNA is TGTGCCAGCAGTGGGAGCCCCGGACTAGTGGATGAGCAGTTCTTC. Translated: CASSGSPGLVDEQFF.

This clonotype was recorded a few times. The chain has TRBV28 and TRBJ2-7; weak D call: TRBD2 (6 bases). The germline gives CDR1 MDHEN, CDR2 SYDVKM. The CDR3 spans 14 residues. Trimming took off 6 bases at V and 2 bases at J, with 14 bases between the two ends. CDR3 residues: CASSRPGSTYEQYV. For the CDR3, the DNA is TGTGCCAGCAGCCGGCCCGGGAGTACCTACGAGCAGTACGTC.

This clonotype was counted only a few times. The gene calls are TRBV11-2 and TRBJ1-1; D gene uncertain. V was pared by 5 bases and J by 1 base, with 14 bases between. Germline CDR1 and CDR2: SGHAT and FQNNGV. CDR3 length equals 15 residues. The CDR3 region has the DNA TGTGCCAGCAGCCGAGCTGGGCAGCCGAACACTGAAGCTTTCTTT. Its protein is CASSRAGQPNTEAFF.

The chain is built from TRBV4-1 and TRBJ2-5, with 8 nucleotides matching TRBD2. Trimming took 0 bases from V and 4 from J; bases not matched to a gene: 10. CDR3 length equals 17 residues. Germline assignment: CDR1 MGHRA and CDR2 YSYEKL. CDR3 loop: CASSQDVDPAGGETQYF. The CDR3 bases are TGCGCCAGCAGCCAAGACGTGGACCCCGCGGGGGGAGAGACCCAGTACTTC.

The V call is TRBV5-6, the J call TRBJ2-3, with 12 bases that match TRBD1. CDR1 and CDR2 (germline): SGHDT, YYEEEE. Germline trimming cut 5 bases from V and 1 base from J; bases unmatched to any gene: 5. The CDR3 is 16 amino acids. CDR3 sequence reads: CASRRRDRGRTDTQYF. The CDR3 DNA reads as TGTGCCAGCAGGCGCCGGGACAGGGGGCGCACAGATACGCAGTATTTT.

This clonotype showed up just a few times. In DNA, the CDR3 is TGTGCCAGCAGTTTACACAGCAACACAGATACGCAGTATTTT. It encodes CASSLHSNTDTQYF. The chain links TRBV28 to TRBJ2-3; no clear D. Germline V gene data show CDR1 as MDHEN and CDR2 as SYDVKM. Trimming stripped 2 bases from V and 2 bases from J, with 8 bases between. This CDR3 has 14 residues.

This clonotype was counted between two and nine times. The gene calls are TRBV5-1 and TRBJ1-2, with 9 bases aligning to TRBD1. Germline V CDR1 and CDR2: SGHRS, YFSETQ. This CDR3 has 14 residues. V lost 1 base to trimming and J lost 6 bases; unmatched junction nucleotides: 4. The CDR3 loop reads CASSLTGGSDGYTF. In DNA, the CDR3 is TGCGCCAGCAGCTTGACAGGGGGCTCGGATGGCTACACCTTC.

This clonotype occurred many times. This chain connects TRBV7-9 to TRBJ2-1, with 10 bases aligning to TRBD2. Germline lookup yields CDR1 SEHNR and CDR2 FQNEAQ (reference sequence). Losses at the gene ends were 7 bases for V and 3 bases for J; bases not matched to a gene: 3. This CDR3 comprises 14 residues. As DNA, the CDR3 is TGTGCCAGCACCCGACTAGCGGGCTACAATGAGCAGTTCTTC. Protein sequence: CASTRLAGYNEQFF.

This chain connects TRBV29-1 to TRBJ1-2; no reliable D call. V was pared by 2 bases and J by 6 bases, with 7 bases between. The CDR3 is made up of 11 amino acids. In germline, CDR1 is SQVTM, CDR2 ANQGSEA. The CDR3 is CSVEKRDGYTF. Here the CDR3 DNA reads TGCAGCGTTGAAAAACGAGATGGCTACACCTTC.

There are a few counts of this clonotype. The chain has TRBV24-1 and TRBJ1-5, with D tentatively TRBD1 (6 bases). The germline V and J ends were trimmed by 3 bases and 7 bases, with 9 bases remaining between them. The length of the CDR3 is 13 residues. CDR1 KGHDR and CDR2 SFDVKD come from the germline V gene. The CDR3 region is CATSDGDNQPQHF. CDR3 coding DNA: TGTGCCACCAGTGATGGGGACAACCAGCCCCAGCATTTT.

This clonotype appeared a few times. The chain recombines TRBV15 with TRBJ2-3; D not certain. Germline CDR1 reads LNHNV; CDR2 reads YYDKDF (reference sequence). V gave up 1 base and J gave up 1 base, with 9 bases separating them. This CDR3 comprises 15 residues. Here the CDR3 reads CATSRGADGTDTQYF. The CDR3 DNA follows: TGTGCCACCAGCAGAGGTGCCGACGGCACAGATACGCAGTATTTT.

The chain carries TRBV11-3 and TRBJ2-3, with TRBD1 matching over 9 bases. There are 14 residues in the CDR3. V lost 1 base and J lost 6; bases outside the gene matches: 2. CDR1 and CDR2 (germline): SGHNT, YENEEA. In DNA, the CDR3 is TGTGCCAGCAGCTTAGTTACAGGGGGCGATACGCAGTATTTT. It translates to CASSLVTGGDTQYF.

The V gene is TRBV11-2, the J gene TRBJ1-6; no firm D call. V lost 0 bases to trimming and J lost 6 bases, with 12 bases between them. The germline V gene encodes CDR1 SGHAT and CDR2 FQNNGV. The CDR3 sequence is 16 residues long. The DNA for the CDR3 is TGTGCCAGCAGCTTAGATCAATCGTCTTTTAATTCACCCCTCCACTTT. Amino acid sequence: CASSLDQSSFNSPLHF.

V is TRBV7-2 and J is TRBJ2-1, with TRBD2 identical over 13 bases. V lost 4 bases to trimming and J lost 9 bases; unmatched junction nucleotides: 6. Per germline, CDR1 SGHTA and CDR2 FQGNSA. The CDR3 is made up of 15 amino acids. CDR3 protein: CASSSRLAGGSEQFF. Written as DNA, the CDR3 is TGTGCCAGCAGCTCCAGACTAGCGGGAGGTTCTGAGCAGTTCTTC. The full variable domain, its missing parts supplied by reference TRBV7-2 and TRBJ2-1, is GAGVSQSPSNKVTEKGKDVELRCDPISGHTALYWYRQSLGQGLEFLIYFQGNSAPDKSGLPSDRFSAERTGGSVSTLTIQRTQQEDSAVYLCASSSRLAGGSEQFFGPGTRLTVL.